This paragraph reports one T cell receptor beta chain. This specimen belongs to a study of blood T cell repertoires in COVID-19. Turning to the study itself: Italy, Spain and the United States were the sources of the convalescent and acute COVID-19 samples. The analysed material was cDNA or gDNA that came from T cells, B-cell-depleted T cells, or PBMCs.

Authors' processing steps: Estimated nucleated cell counts came from reference gene primer amplification. TCRdb keeps only in-frame clones here, not all; method: immunoSEQ multiplex PCR. V, J and clone size were drawn from that table, and D and trimming were deduced from the DNA. The sample consists of fewer than 70,000 clones, around 89% of them appearing once. The sequence came from a human donor in a cohort sampled during active COVID-19. The sequenced material came from peripheral blood.

CDR3 amino acids: CASSYSSSGSVEQFF. The CDR3 nucleotides read TGTGCCAGCAGCTATTCGTCTAGCGGGTCGGTTGAGCAGTTCTTC. This chain joins TRBV6-2 or TRBV6-3 and TRBJ2-1; 8 nucleotides line up with TRBD2. V gave up 6 bases and J gave up 9 bases; unmatched junction bases: 13. Germline-derived CDR1 and CDR2 are MNHEY and SVGEGT. CDR3 size: 15 residues.